This T cell receptor (beta chain) was observed in a study of blood T cell repertoires in COVID-19. About the research overall: Sources were T cells, B-cell-depleted T cells, or PBMCs; the material itself was cDNA or gDNA.

Per the study methods: Amplifying reference gene primers gave estimates of nucleated cell counts. Assay used: immunoSEQ multiplex PCR; TCRdb lists only in-frame clones, some missing. The DNA gave D and trimming, while V, J and clone size come from that table. Of around 220,000 clones listed, around 86% are singletons. In Seattle, patients joined the study during active infection and were tracked longitudinally. V was shortened by 4 bases and J by 4 bases, with 5 bases between the two germline ends. Germline CDR1 reads LGHDT; CDR2 reads YNNKEL (reference sequence). The CDR3 length is 12 residues. This chain connects TRBV3-1 (or the pseudogene TRBV3-2) to TRBJ2-1, with no clear D. The sequenced material came from peripheral blood. The source is an elderly woman with COVID-19, enrolled during active disease. CDR3 DNA sequence: TGTGCCAGCAGCCCCGTTTACAATGAGCAGTTCTTC. Translating gives CASSPVYNEQFF.